One and the same sample provided the 30 T cell receptor beta chains below, sequenced in a study of response to subunit inactivated influenza vaccine. One entry per CDR3 protein results from TCRdb running MiXCR on the RT-PCR reads. The sample contains around 710,000 distinct CDR3 sequences, about 14% of which appear only once. The sample in question was PBMCs from blood, obtained approximately 15 days before vaccination. The source is a man aged 50 to 59 who received an inactivated influenza vaccine.

V is TRBV2 and J is TRBJ2-6; D is unclear. The CDR3 has 15 amino acids. With 2 bases removed from V and 4 bases from J, the gap between germline ends came to 9 bases. Germline CDR1 reads SNHLY; CDR2 reads FYNNEI. The CDR3 region is CASSESWVGANVLTF. The DNA for the CDR3 is TGTGCCAGCAGTGAATCTTGGGTCGGGGCCAACGTCCTGACTTTC.

Only a few counts were recorded for this clonotype. The J gene is TRBJ1-1, the V gene TRBV7-2, with 7 positions matching TRBD1. CDR1 and CDR2 from the germline V gene are SGHTA and FQGNSA. The V gene end was trimmed by 5 bases and the J gene end by 4 bases; junction bases not matched to a gene: 7. The CDR3 is made up of 14 amino acids. The CDR3 is CASSSRTGATEAFF. CDR3 nucleotide sequence: TGTGCCAGCAGCAGTAGAACAGGGGCCACTGAAGCTTTCTTT.

V is TRBV5-4 and J is TRBJ2-5; 8 bases match TRBD1. Germline trimming cut 1 base from V and 2 bases from J; bases unmatched to any gene: 10. The V gene's germline CDR1 is SGHNT and CDR2 YYREEE (reference sequence). The CDR3 is 17 residues long. The CDR3 is CASSLLRRTGLQETQYF. Written as DNA, the CDR3 is TGTGCCAGCAGCTTGCTTCGAAGGACAGGGCTTCAAGAGACCCAGTACTTC. Drawing the rest from reference TRBV5-4 and TRBJ2-5, the complete variable domain is ETGVTQSPTHLIKTRGQQVTLRCSSQSGHNTVSWYQQALGQGPQFIFQYYREEENGRGNFPPRFSGLQFPNYSSELNVNALELDDSALYLCASSLLRRTGLQETQYFGPGTRLLVL.

This clonotype has a handful of counts. This rearrangement joins TRBV12-3 or TRBV12-4 to TRBJ2-3, with 10 bases identical to TRBD2. The CDR3 has 15 residues. Losses at the gene ends were 6 bases for V and 4 bases for J; bases not matched to a gene: 7. CDR3 protein: CASRNLAGDADTQYF. In DNA form, the CDR3 reads TGTGCCAGCAGAAACCTAGCGGGAGACGCAGATACGCAGTATTTT.

This clonotype came up once. The chain has TRBV4-1 and TRBJ2-5; D remains unclear. In germline, CDR1 is MGHRA, CDR2 YSYEKL. This CDR3 region has 14 residues. The germline V and J ends were trimmed by 0 bases and 7 bases, with 12 bases remaining between them. The chain's CDR3 is CASSQEPEFGTQYF. The CDR3 coding sequence is TGCGCCAGCAGCCAAGAGCCCGAGTTTGGGACCCAGTACTTC.

The rearrangement uses TRBV10-3 and TRBJ1-2; a possible D gene is TRBD1 (5 bases). This CDR3 is 12 amino acids long. The V gene's germline CDR1 is ENHRY and CDR2 SYGVKD. Trimming shortened V by 4 bases and J by 7 bases, and 10 bases separated the two germline ends. CDR3 sequence: CAISAAGFGYTF. CDR3 bases: TGTGCCATCAGTGCGGCAGGGTTTGGCTACACCTTC.

This clonotype was counted ten times or more. The chain recombines TRBV12-3 or TRBV12-4 with TRBJ1-3, with 8 bases aligning to TRBD1. The J segment lost 4 bases and the V segment lost 4 bases, leaving 9 bases of the junction unmatched. This CDR3 comprises 16 residues. CDR3 DNA sequence: TGTGCCAGCAGTTCCCAGGACAGGGTGACCGGAAACACCATATATTTT. Amino acid sequence: CASSSQDRVTGNTIYF.

Note on this clonotype: At one of its ends the junction is not consistent with the germline gene, which may arise from a read error. The chain has TRBV4-3 and TRBJ2-5; D is undetermined. Germline CDR1 is LGHNA and CDR2 is YSLEER. The CDR3 runs 16 residues. The CDR3 DNA is TGCGCCACCAGCCAAGATATGGCTATCAGCGAAGGAACCCAGTACTTC. Translated, it gives CATSQDMAISEGTQYF.

The chain combines TRBV28 with TRBJ1-5; D not certain. In germline, CDR1 is MDHEN, CDR2 SYDVKM. This CDR3 is built from 13 residues. Trimming took 7 bases from V and 6 from J, leaving 13 bases between them. In DNA, the CDR3 is TGTGCCAGCAATATCGGATGGGGTCAGCCCCAGCATTTT. Protein sequence: CASNIGWGQPQHF.

The rearrangement joins TRBV20-1 to TRBJ2-3; perhaps TRBD1 as D (6 bases). The CDR3 extends over 13 amino acids. The germline CDR1 and CDR2 sequences are DFQATT and SNEGSKA (reference sequence). Deletions cut 3 bases from V and 5 bases from J, with 12 bases between. The CDR3 region is CSARGAGQDTQYF. The DNA of the CDR3 is TGCAGTGCTAGGGGGGCAGGGCAAGATACGCAGTATTTT.

The chain employs TRBV4-3 and TRBJ2-1, with D tentatively TRBD2 (5 bases). The germline CDR1 and CDR2 sequences are LGHNA and YSLEER. This CDR3 is built from 13 residues. Trimming pared 3 bases from V and 7 bases from J, leaving 10 bases between. The chain's CDR3 is CASSHSGKNEQFF. In nucleotides, the CDR3 is TGCGCCAGCAGCCACAGCGGTAAGAATGAGCAGTTCTTC.

V is TRBV25-1 and J is TRBJ2-7, with D unresolved. CDR1 and CDR2 (germline): MGHDK, SYGVNS. The CDR3 loop spans 12 amino acids. V shed 3 bases and J shed 3 bases, with 6 bases lying between them. The CDR3, as DNA: TGTGCCAGCAGTGAGGAACTCTACGAGCAGTACTTC. Residues: CASSEELYEQYF.

The chain combines TRBV7-2 with TRBJ2-7; 7 nucleotides line up with TRBD1. The CDR3 covers 15 residues. The germline V gene encodes CDR1 SGHTA and CDR2 FQGNSA. J gave up 3 bases and V 5 bases, and 10 bases lay outside the gene matches. The CDR3 reads CASSPTGAPGYEQYF. CDR3 bases: TGTGCCAGCAGCCCAACAGGGGCCCCTGGCTACGAGCAGTACTTC. The full variable domain, in which reference TRBV7-2 and TRBJ2-7 provide the parts outside the CDR3, is GAGVSQSPSNKVTEKGKDVELRCDPISGHTALYWYRQSLGQGLEFLIYFQGNSAPDKSGLPSDRFSAERTGGSVSTLTIQRTQQEDSAVYLCASSPTGAPGYEQYFGPGTRLTVT.

Comment on this clonotype: With a much larger clone just one base away, this may be a read error. J is TRBJ2-7 and V is TRBV4-1; D is possibly TRBD2 (5 bases). Germline-derived CDR1 and CDR2 are MGHRA and YSYEKL. V lost 3 bases and J 6 bases, leaving 36 bases between the germline ends. There are 21 residues in the CDR3. CDR3 nucleotide sequence: TGCGCCAGCAGCCATCCCAAGGCCCAGCCCGGAAGGGTACTAGACTTGAGCGAGCAGTACTTC. Amino acids: CASSHPKAQPGRVLDLSEQYF.

This clonotype has a handful of counts. The chain employs TRBV10-3 and TRBJ2-1, with a possible D match to TRBD2 (5 bases). The CDR3 covers 12 residues. V dropped 7 bases and J dropped 9 bases, with 13 bases sitting between them. The germline V gene has CDR1 ENHRY and CDR2 SYGVKD. DNA for the CDR3: TGTGCCATCACAATGGACTTTACTGAGCAGTTCTTC. Translated, it gives CAITMDFTEQFF.

J is TRBJ2-5 and V is TRBV10-3; no firm D call. This CDR3 comprises 14 residues. V lost 3 bases, J lost 5 bases, and 13 bases lay in between. Germline loops: CDR1 ENHRY, CDR2 SYGVKD. CDR3 residues: CAISDLKGIETQYF. Written as DNA, the CDR3 is TGTGCCATCAGTGATCTGAAAGGGATTGAGACCCAGTACTTC.

This clonotype was detected a few times. V gene TRBV5-1 combines with J gene TRBJ2-3; 10 bases are a match to TRBD2. The junction had 10 bases not matched to a gene; V was cut back by 2 bases and J by 4 bases. Per germline, CDR1 SGHRS and CDR2 YFSETQ. The CDR3 consists of 17 residues. CDR3 amino acids: CASSFPAGGPVADTQYF. The CDR3 DNA sequence: TGCGCCAGCAGCTTTCCAGCGGGGGGGCCTGTGGCAGATACGCAGTATTTT.

V usage is TRBV10-1 and J usage is TRBJ1-5; D perhaps matches TRBD1 (5 bases). The germline V gene encodes CDR1 WNHNN and CDR2 SYGVQD (reference sequence). The CDR3 runs 14 residues. V lost 8 bases to trimming and J lost 6 bases, with 17 bases between them. CDR3 protein: CASSATRVGQPQHF. DNA of the CDR3: TGCGCCAGCTCTGCCACCAGGGTAGGTCAGCCCCAGCATTTT.

This clonotype was seen repeatedly, ten times or more. The chain joins TRBV4-2 to TRBJ2-2; D uncertain. Trimming removed 4 bases at V and 1 base at J, with 13 bases between. The CDR3 contains 16 residues. Germline V CDR1 and CDR2: LGHNA, YNFKEQ. In DNA, the CDR3 is TGTGCCAGCAGCCTACCAGAGTTGGGGAACACCGGGGAGCTGTTTTTT. Protein: CASSLPELGNTGELFF.

This clonotype has just a few counts. This chain uses TRBV11-2 with TRBJ1-4; the D gene is possibly TRBD1 (6 bases). CDR1 and CDR2 from the germline V gene are SGHAT and FQNNGV. The CDR3 loop spans 14 amino acids. The V end lost 3 bases, the J end lost 11 bases, and 16 bases lay between the germline ends. CDR3: CASSFLSGEGKLFF. The CDR3 DNA reads as TGTGCCAGCAGCTTCTTGTCAGGGGAGGGGAAACTGTTTTTT.

This clonotype was counted between two and nine times. The chain links TRBV25-1 to TRBJ2-6, with 10 bases lining up with TRBD1. The length of the CDR3 is 17 residues. Germline lookup yields CDR1 MGHDK and CDR2 SYGVNS. The junction had 6 bases not matched to a gene; V was cut back by 3 bases and J by 4 bases. CDR3 coding DNA: TGTGCCAGCAGTGACCGGGACAGGGGTGGCGGGGCCAACGTCCTGACTTTC. Translated, it gives CASSDRDRGGGANVLTF.

The V gene is TRBV20-1, the J gene TRBJ2-6; 8 nucleotides align to TRBD2. This CDR3 spans 15 amino acids. Germline CDR1 DFQATT, CDR2 SNEGSKA (reference sequence). The V segment lost 3 bases and the J segment 4 bases; nucleotides outside the gene matches: 5. CDR3 DNA sequence: TGCAGTGCTAGCCCGGGGGGGCCGGGGGCCAACGTCCTGACTTTC. Translated, it gives CSASPGGPGANVLTF.

This sequence joins TRBV5-1 and TRBJ2-3, with a weak D call TRBD1 (6 bases). The V and J ends lost 0 bases and 6 bases respectively, with 20 bases between them. Germline V CDR1 and CDR2: SGHRS, YFSETQ. The CDR3 runs 17 residues. The CDR3 loop reads CASSLAPQGTSVDTQYF. DNA for the CDR3: TGCGCCAGCAGCTTGGCCCCACAGGGAACCTCGGTGGATACGCAGTATTTT.

The chain combines TRBV14 with TRBJ2-1, with D perhaps being TRBD1 or TRBD2 (5 bases each). The germline gives CDR1 SGHDN, CDR2 FVKESK. The V and J ends lost 0 bases and 8 bases respectively, with 11 bases between them. The CDR3 runs to 14 residues. Here the CDR3 DNA reads TGTGCCAGCAGCCAAGATATCAGGGACCATGAGCAGTTCTTC. This sequence encodes CASSQDIRDHEQFF. Filled out from reference TRBV14 and TRBJ2-1, the complete variable domain reads EAGVTQFPSHSVIEKGQTVTLRCDPISGHDNLYWYRRVMGKEIKFLLHFVKESKQDESGMPNNRFLAERTGGTYSTLKVQPAELEDSGVYFCASSQDIRDHEQFFGPGTRLTVL.

Ten or more counts support this clonotype. The CDR3 DNA sequence: TGTGCCAGCAGCCCGGACTGGATCAATGAGCAGTTCTTC. The encoded protein is CASSPDWINEQFF. The gene calls are TRBV6-2 or TRBV6-3 and TRBJ2-1, with D possibly matching TRBD2 (5 bases). The CDR3 is 13 residues long. The V gene's germline CDR1 is MNHEY and CDR2 SVGEGT. V was cut by 6 bases and J by 6 bases, with 12 bases left in between.

The chain carries TRBV5-1 and TRBJ1-4; D remains ambiguous. Germline-derived CDR1 and CDR2 are SGHRS and YFSETQ. The ends were cut back, 0 bases at V and 5 bases at J, with 11 bases in the middle. The CDR3 sequence is 15 residues long. The CDR3 loop is CASSLVPSKNEKLFF. CDR3 DNA sequence: TGCGCCAGCAGCTTGGTCCCCTCAAAAAATGAAAAACTGTTTTTT.

The chain employs TRBV6-2 or TRBV6-3 and TRBJ2-1; TRBD2 aligns across 13 bases. Germline CDR1 reads MNHEY; CDR2 reads SVGEGT. Trimming took 4 bases from V and 7 from J; bases not matched to a gene: 7. The CDR3 is 16 residues long. Here the CDR3 DNA reads TGTGCCAGCAGTTCTAGGACTAGCGGGGGCCTGAATGAGCAGTTCTTC. Translation gives CASSSRTSGGLNEQFF.

The chain uses TRBV28 and TRBJ1-2; D possibly corresponds to TRBD1 (6 bases). Deletions cut 5 bases from V and 7 bases from J, with 14 bases between. In germline, CDR1 is MDHEN, CDR2 SYDVKM. The CDR3 is 13 amino acids. CDR3 in amino acids: CASSLRKGGGYTF. The CDR3 DNA reads TGTGCCAGCAGTCTACGGAAGGGGGGTGGCTACACCTTC.

V and J are TRBV4-1 and TRBJ2-7; TRBD2 agrees at 9 bases. V lost 2 bases to trimming and J lost 6 bases; unmatched junction nucleotides: 11. The V gene's germline CDR1 is MGHRA and CDR2 YSYEKL. The CDR3 loop spans 16 amino acids. The CDR3 spells CASSQSPSGVRIEQYF. The CDR3, as DNA: TGCGCCAGCAGCCAATCCCCTAGCGGGGTGAGGATCGAGCAGTACTTC.

V usage is TRBV2 and J usage is TRBJ2-5; a weak D match, TRBD1 (7 bases). Trimming removed 2 bases at V and 1 base at J, with 14 bases between. Per germline, CDR1 SNHLY and CDR2 FYNNEI. The CDR3 extends over 16 amino acids. CDR3 protein: CASSERQGGRQETQYF. The DNA of the CDR3 is TGTGCCAGCAGTGAACGGCAGGGGGGCCGCCAAGAGACCCAGTACTTC.